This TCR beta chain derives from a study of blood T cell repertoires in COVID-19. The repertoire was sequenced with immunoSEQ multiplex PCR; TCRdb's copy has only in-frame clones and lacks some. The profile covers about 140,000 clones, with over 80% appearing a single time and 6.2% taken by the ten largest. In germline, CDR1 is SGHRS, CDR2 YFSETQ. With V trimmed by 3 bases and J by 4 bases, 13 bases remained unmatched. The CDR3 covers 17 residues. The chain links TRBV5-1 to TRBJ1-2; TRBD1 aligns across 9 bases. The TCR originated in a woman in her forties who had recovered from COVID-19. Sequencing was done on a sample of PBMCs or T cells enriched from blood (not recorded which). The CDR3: CASSWDDLQGAVYGYTF. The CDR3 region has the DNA TGCGCCAGCAGCTGGGATGATTTACAGGGGGCTGTCTATGGCTACACCTTC.